The 4 T cell receptor beta chains reported below all come from one sample, sequenced in a study of T cell repertoires in cytomegalovirus infection. These receptors' targets are unknown. TCRdb called the reads again in MiXCR, with one record for every CDR3 protein. The data contain roughly 730,000 distinct CDR3 sequences, about 30% of them singletons. The sequencing used cultured PBMCs, collected from culture after CMV antigen stimulation. The source of these receptors is a human donor in good health (CMV status not recorded). Some clones in this sample may be carry-over from other donors' samples.

The chain has TRBV20-1 and TRBJ2-5; D is uncertain. Trimming shortened V by 2 bases and J by 5 bases, and 6 bases separated the two germline ends. The V gene's germline CDR1 is DFQATT and CDR2 SNEGSKA (reference sequence). This CDR3 comprises 11 residues. CDR3 bases: TGCAGTGCTAGAATGACCGAGACCCAGTACTTC. Its translation: CSARMTETQYF.

In its sample, this clonotype was seen many times. The chain carries TRBV18 and TRBJ2-1, with 10 bases identical to TRBD2. CDR1 and CDR2 from the germline V gene are KGHSH and LQKENI. The junction had 7 bases not matched to a gene; V was cut back by 8 bases and J by 6 bases. The CDR3 has 14 residues. CDR3 sequence reads: CASSPGLASNEQFF. CDR3 in DNA: TGTGCCAGCAGCCCGGGACTAGCGAGCAATGAGCAGTTCTTC.

This chain links TRBV10-3 with TRBJ1-1; D is uncertain. This CDR3 is 14 amino acids long. The V end was cut by 2 bases, the J end by 8 bases, with 15 bases between. Germline V CDR1 and CDR2: ENHRY, SYGVKD. The CDR3 coding sequence is TGTGCCATCAGTGAGGGGGAAAAGGTGAAGGAAGCTTTCTTT. It yields the protein CAISEGEKVKEAFF.

The rearrangement uses TRBV5-6 and TRBJ1-2; D is unresolved. The germline V gene encodes CDR1 SGHDT and CDR2 YYEEEE. The CDR3 spans 12 residues. V dropped 2 bases and J dropped 7 bases, with 9 bases sitting between them. CDR3 in amino acids: CASSFERGGYTF. The CDR3 DNA is TGTGCCAGCAGCTTTGAACGTGGTGGCTACACCTTC.